What follows are 30 T cell receptor beta chains derived from one specimen sequenced in a study of T cells in Graves' hyperthyroidism and ophthalmopathy. Amplification of TCR beta CDR3 regions was performed using RNA transcripts as template. RT-PCR in the first round (using the HTBI primer set) targeted the TCR CDR3. TCRdb independently ran MiXCR on the multiplex PCR reads; one entry per CDR3 protein. Of some 760,000 distinct CDR3 sequences in the sample, approximately 14% were seen once. The specimen sequenced was blood. These receptors came from a woman aged 18-29 years with Graves' hyperthyroidism.

This clonotype showed up just a few times. The gene calls are TRBV4-1 and TRBJ2-3; 14 bases are a match to TRBD2. Germline V gene lookup returns CDR1 MGHRA and CDR2 YSYEKL. CDR3 length: 18 amino acids. The V segment lost 0 bases and the J segment 0 bases; nucleotides outside the gene matches: 2. The CDR3 DNA follows: TGCGCCAGCAGCCAAGACGGGACTAGCGGGAGAAGCACAGATACGCAGTATTTT. Translation: CASSQDGTSGRSTDTQYF.

This clonotype was detected ten times or more. The chain couples TRBV27 to TRBJ1-4, with 8 bases matching TRBD1. Germline assignment: CDR1 MNHEY and CDR2 SMNVEV (reference sequence). The V segment lost 1 base and the J segment 4 bases; nucleotides outside the gene matches: 14. The CDR3 totals 19 residues. The CDR3 here is CASSLFLGTGVLYNEKLFF. CDR3 DNA sequence: TGTGCCAGCAGTTTATTCCTCGGGACAGGAGTTCTATATAATGAAAAACTGTTTTTT.

The rearrangement uses TRBV6-2 or TRBV6-3 and TRBJ1-1, with D possibly TRBD1 on 6 matching bases. The CDR3 extends over 15 amino acids. Germline CDR1 and CDR2: MNHEY and SVGEGT. Trimming took 3 bases from V and 1 from J, leaving 12 bases between them. CDR3 loop: CASSYYKGGNTEAFF. In DNA, the CDR3 is TGTGCCAGCAGTTATTATAAGGGGGGGAACACTGAAGCTTTCTTT.

This clonotype was observed many times. The V and J genes are TRBV4-1 and TRBJ1-5, with D hard to call. V was clipped by 0 bases and J by 5 bases, with 11 bases between them. CDR1 is MGHRA, CDR2 YSYEKL, per germline. The CDR3 consists of 15 residues. The CDR3 DNA follows: TGCGCCAGCAGCCAAGACGGTCTCCCGGATCAGCCCCAGCATTTT. Its translation is CASSQDGLPDQPQHF.

This clonotype occurred many times. The V gene is TRBV6-2 or TRBV6-3, the J gene TRBJ2-7; 8 bases map to TRBD1. CDR3 length: 14 residues. With 5 bases clipped from V and 5 bases from J, the junction kept 8 bases outside the gene matches. Germline CDR1 and CDR2: MNHEY and SVGEGT. The DNA for the CDR3 is TGTGCCAGCAGTGTTCCAGGGGGCCCCCACGAGCAGTACTTC. Translated, it gives CASSVPGGPHEQYF.

In regard to this clonotype: The junction departs from germline at one end; a sequencing error may be responsible. The chain combines TRBV7-9 with TRBJ2-1, with 10 bases identical to TRBD1. CDR1 and CDR2 (germline): SEHNR, FQNEAQ (reference sequence). The CDR3 runs to 16 residues. The CDR3 coding sequence is TGTACCAGCAGCTTCCGGCCGGGACAGGGGACGAATGAGCAGTTCTTC. It is translated as CTSSFRPGQGTNEQFF.

The sample holds many counts of this clonotype. The V call is TRBV2, the J call TRBJ2-5, with TRBD1 matching over 7 bases. Germline loops: CDR1 SNHLY, CDR2 FYNNEI. The junction had 6 bases not matched to a gene; V was cut back by 6 bases and J by 5 bases. This CDR3 contains 13 residues. Written as DNA, the CDR3 is TGTGCCAGCAGGAAGACAGGGATCGAGACCCAGTACTTC. Amino acid sequence: CASRKTGIETQYF.

In this sample, this clonotype turned up many times. V usage is TRBV6-1 and J usage is TRBJ1-4; the match to TRBD1 covers 7 bases. V trimming: 5 bases; J trimming: 4 bases; junction bases outside the gene matches: 7. CDR1 MNHNS and CDR2 SASEGT come from the germline V gene. The CDR3 spans 15 residues. The CDR3 loop reads CASSYRTGLNEKLFF. CDR3 nucleotide sequence: TGTGCCAGCAGTTACCGGACAGGACTTAATGAAAAACTGTTTTTT.

This clonotype was recorded at least ten times. V gene TRBV30 combines with J gene TRBJ1-2; no clear D. Trimming shortened V by 2 bases and J by 5 bases, and 12 bases separated the two germline ends. The CDR3 totals 13 residues. CDR1 GTSNPN and CDR2 SVGIG come from the germline V gene (reference sequence). The CDR3 DNA is TGTGCCTGGAGTCGGGTTGGGAAGTATGGCTACACCTTC. It codes for CAWSRVGKYGYTF. Looking up the rest from reference TRBV30 and TRBJ1-2 gives the full variable domain: SQTIHQWPATLVQPVGSPLSLECTVEGTSNPNLYWYRQAAGRGLQLLFYSVGIGQISSEVPQNLSASRPQDRQFILSSKKLLLSDSGFYLCAWSRVGKYGYTFGSGTRLTVV.

V is TRBV12-3 or TRBV12-4 and J is TRBJ2-1, with a possible D match to TRBD2 (5 bases). CDR3 length equals 15 residues. V was shortened by 6 bases and J by 2 bases, with 14 bases between the two germline ends. This CDR3 reads CASRLGKSAYNEQFF. CDR3 sequence (DNA): TGTGCCAGCAGACTCGGGAAAAGCGCCTACAATGAGCAGTTCTTC.

This clonotype showed up just a few times. The CDR3 loop is CASSRALTGNYGYTF. CDR3 coding DNA: TGTGCCAGCAGCCGCGCCCTGACAGGGAACTATGGCTACACCTTC. The chain is built from TRBV5-6 and TRBJ1-2; 7 positions match TRBD1. The CDR3 has 15 amino acids. Germline assignment: CDR1 SGHDT and CDR2 YYEEEE. The J segment lost 2 bases and the V segment lost 4 bases, leaving 8 bases of the junction unmatched.

The gene calls are TRBV7-9 and TRBJ2-1, with 10 bases lining up with TRBD2. The V gene's germline CDR1 is SEHNR and CDR2 FQNEAQ (reference sequence). Losses at the gene ends were 5 bases for V and 9 bases for J; bases not matched to a gene: 1. The CDR3 is 12 amino acids. The DNA for the CDR3 is TGTGCCAGCAGCCCTAGCGGGAGTGAGCAGTTCTTC. This gives the protein CASSPSGSEQFF.

Many counts were recorded for this clonotype. The chain recombines TRBV30 with TRBJ2-7; 13 nucleotides align to TRBD2. Germline V gene data show CDR1 as GTSNPN and CDR2 as SVGIG (reference sequence). The CDR3 is 13 amino acids. Losses at the gene ends were 8 bases for V and 2 bases for J; bases not matched to a gene: 3. The CDR3 protein is CAGGLAGTYEQYF. The CDR3 DNA reads TGTGCCGGGGGACTAGCGGGAACCTACGAGCAGTACTTC. The full variable domain, its missing parts supplied by reference TRBV30 and TRBJ2-7, is SQTIHQWPATLVQPVGSPLSLECTVEGTSNPNLYWYRQAAGRGLQLLFYSVGIGQISSEVPQNLSASRPQDRQFILSSKKLLLSDSGFYLCAGGLAGTYEQYFGPGTRLTVT.

This rearrangement joins TRBV5-5 to TRBJ2-1; perhaps TRBD2 as D (5 bases). CDR3 length equals 13 residues. Per germline, CDR1 SGHKS and CDR2 YYEKEE (reference sequence). V was cut by 6 bases and J by 7 bases, with 14 bases left in between. CDR3 protein: CASKWVTGNEQFF. The DNA for the CDR3 is TGTGCCAGCAAATGGGTAACGGGGAATGAGCAGTTCTTC.

This clonotype was counted many times. The chain recombines TRBV28 with TRBJ2-1; D ambiguous. V lost 4 bases to trimming and J lost 0 bases, with 16 bases between them. Per germline, CDR1 MDHEN and CDR2 SYDVKM. CDR3 length: 17 amino acids. CDR3 DNA: TGTGCCAGCAGTTCCCCCGGTCTCGCGAGCTCCTACAATGAGCAGTTCTTC. It yields the protein CASSSPGLASSYNEQFF.

This clonotype was counted ten times or more. This rearrangement joins TRBV4-3 to TRBJ1-2; TRBD1 aligns across 9 bases. This CDR3 spans 15 amino acids. Trimming cost V 3 bases and J 4 bases; bases outside gene matches: 6. Germline CDR1 reads LGHNA; CDR2 reads YSLEER. The CDR3 here is CASSHGTGSLYGYTF. DNA of the CDR3: TGCGCCAGCAGCCATGGGACAGGGAGTCTCTATGGCTACACCTTC.

This clonotype was seen many times. The chain couples TRBV24-1 to TRBJ2-1, with D tentatively TRBD2 (7 bases). CDR3 length equals 14 residues. V was shortened by 1 base and J by 8 bases, with 11 bases between the two germline ends. Germline-derived CDR1 and CDR2 are KGHDR and SFDVKD. CDR3 coding DNA: TGTGCCACCAGTGATTTCCGGGGGGCGTATGAGCAGTTCTTC. As protein: CATSDFRGAYEQFF.

This clonotype was recorded at least ten times. The chain carries TRBV30 and TRBJ1-5; 8 positions match TRBD1. V dropped 4 bases and J dropped 6; count of bases not matched to a gene: 5. This CDR3 has 13 amino acids. Germline-derived CDR1 and CDR2 are GTSNPN and SVGIG (reference sequence). DNA of the CDR3: TGTGCCTGGAAGGACAGGGTCGGTCAGCCCCAGCATTTT. Its translation: CAWKDRVGQPQHF.

This clonotype was observed at least ten times. The genes are TRBV7-8 and TRBJ2-7, with D possibly TRBD1 on 6 matching bases. V gave up 4 bases and J gave up 0 bases, with 7 bases separating them. This CDR3 comprises 13 residues. From germline, CDR1 is SGHVS and CDR2 FQNEAQ. The CDR3 nucleotides read TGTGCCAGCAGCTGGGACATCTCCTACGAGCAGTACTTC. Protein product: CASSWDISYEQYF.

This sequence joins TRBV20-1 and TRBJ2-5; 12 nucleotides align to TRBD2. The V segment lost 1 base and the J segment 7 bases; nucleotides outside the gene matches: 10. From germline, CDR1 is DFQATT and CDR2 SNEGSKA (reference sequence). This CDR3 contains 16 residues. CDR3 protein: CSARGPSTSGSGTQYF. CDR3 sequence (DNA): TGCAGTGCTAGAGGTCCCTCGACTAGCGGGAGTGGGACCCAGTACTTC.

V and J are TRBV6-2 or TRBV6-3 and TRBJ2-2; 7 nucleotides agree with TRBD2. Losses at the gene ends were 0 bases for V and 1 base for J; bases not matched to a gene: 8. The CDR3 sequence is 18 residues long. Germline assignment: CDR1 MNHEY and CDR2 SVGEGT. The CDR3 DNA sequence: TGTGCCAGCAGTTACTCGGGGCTCGGGAGGTGGAACACCGGGGAGCTGTTTTTT. This codes for CASSYSGLGRWNTGELFF.

CDR3 sequence reads: CSARFSGRARETQYF. The CDR3 bases are TGCAGTGCTAGATTTAGCGGGAGGGCGAGGGAGACCCAGTACTTC. The V and J genes are TRBV20-1 and TRBJ2-5; 11 bases map to TRBD2. V shed 2 bases and J 5 bases; nucleotides not matched to a gene: 7. The CDR3 spans 15 residues. Germline V gives CDR1 DFQATT, CDR2 SNEGSKA (reference sequence).

The sample holds many counts of this clonotype. The V call is TRBV6-2 or TRBV6-3, the J call TRBJ2-7; tentative D call: TRBD2 (6 bases). The germline V gene encodes CDR1 MNHEY and CDR2 SVGEGT. V gave up 6 bases and J gave up 2 bases, with 17 bases separating them. CDR3 length equals 15 residues. The CDR3 DNA reads TGTGCCAGCAGCCCCGAGGTAGCGGTTACCTACGAGCAGTACTTC. This gives the protein CASSPEVAVTYEQYF.

There are many counts of this clonotype. The gene calls are TRBV30 and TRBJ2-2; tentatively, D is TRBD1 (6 bases). This CDR3 spans 15 amino acids. Per the germline V gene, CDR1 is GTSNPN and CDR2 is SVGIG (reference sequence). V dropped 1 base and J dropped 2 bases, with 11 bases sitting between them. CDR3 region: CAWSDQGPNTGELFF. CDR3 in DNA: TGTGCCTGGAGTGACCAGGGGCCCAACACCGGGGAGCTGTTTTTT.

This clonotype was picked up a small number of times. This rearrangement joins TRBV9 to TRBJ1-2; TRBD1 agrees at 7 bases. This CDR3 has 17 amino acids. The ends lost 4 bases at V and 8 bases at J; junction bases unmatched: 20. The germline CDR1 and CDR2 sequences are SGDLS and YYNGEE. The CDR3 is CASSSTPTPKGAGGYTF. CDR3 nucleotide sequence: TGTGCCAGCAGCTCCACCCCAACCCCTAAGGGGGCGGGAGGCTACACCTTC.

The chain couples TRBV9 to TRBJ1-2, with D unresolved. This CDR3 region has 14 residues. Trimming left V 4 bases short and J 0 bases short, with 10 bases between. Looked up from germline, CDR1 is SGDLS and CDR2 is YYNGEE. CDR3 loop: CASSTYTANYGYTF. In nucleotides, the CDR3 is TGTGCCAGCAGCACCTATACTGCTAACTATGGCTACACCTTC.

The V gene is TRBV7-3, the J gene TRBJ2-2; possibly TRBD1 or TRBD2 for D (6 bases each). Germline CDR1 reads SGHTA; CDR2 reads FQGTGA. The CDR3 is 16 amino acids. Between the trimmed V and J ends, which lost 5 bases and 0 bases, there was a span of 13 bases. The CDR3: CASSQEGGPNTGELFF. Here the CDR3 DNA reads TGTGCCAGCAGCCAGGAGGGGGGCCCGAACACCGGGGAGCTGTTTTTT.

There are many counts of this clonotype. This chain links TRBV9 with TRBJ2-7; D is uncertain. Germline-derived CDR1 and CDR2 are SGDLS and YYNGEE. This CDR3 has 14 residues. V lost 2 bases to trimming and J lost 0 bases, with 9 bases between them. The CDR3 DNA follows: TGTGCCAGCAGCGTTGGCTTTAGCTCCTACGAGCAGTACTTC. Translating gives CASSVGFSSYEQYF.

In this sample, this clonotype turned up a few times. The CDR3 nucleotides read TGTGCCAGCAGTTACTCTAGGCTCCACTACAATGAGCAGTTCTTC. Amino acid sequence: CASSYSRLHYNEQFF. V and J are TRBV6-2 or TRBV6-3 and TRBJ2-1; D gene uncertain. The ends were cut back, 0 bases at V and 3 bases at J, with 9 bases in the middle. This CDR3 is 15 amino acids long. Germline V gives CDR1 MNHEY, CDR2 SVGEGT.

This clonotype was counted ten times or more. The chain employs TRBV9 and TRBJ2-5; TRBD2 agrees at 10 bases. From germline, CDR1 is SGDLS and CDR2 YYNGEE. Losses at the gene ends were 0 bases for V and 5 bases for J; bases not matched to a gene: 10. The CDR3 contains 17 residues. CDR3 loop: CASSVGLLAGAGETQYF. CDR3 nucleotide sequence: TGTGCCAGCAGCGTAGGTCTCCTAGCGGGAGCGGGGGAGACCCAGTACTTC.